What follows are 30 T cell receptor beta chains derived from one specimen sequenced in a study of blood T cell repertoires in COVID-19. Repertoires were generated with immunoSEQ multiplex PCR, while TCRdb's copy carries only in-frame clones and drops some. The table lists 300,000 to 400,000 clones, 89% of them singletons. Source material: peripheral blood. The receptors derive from a woman in her thirties with COVID-19, enrolled during active disease.

The CDR3 region is CASSWAGTGGRSGANVLTF. The DNA of the CDR3 is TGTGCCAGCAGCTGGGCCGGGACAGGGGGCAGGTCTGGGGCCAACGTCCTGACTTTC. This chain links TRBV7-8 with TRBJ2-6, with 12 positions matching TRBD1. Looked up from germline, CDR1 is SGHVS and CDR2 is FQNEAQ. This CDR3 region has 19 residues. V trimming: 4 bases; J trimming: 1 base; junction bases outside the gene matches: 8.

The chain combines TRBV6-5 with TRBJ2-5, with a weak D call TRBD2 (5 bases). Per germline, CDR1 MNHEY and CDR2 SVGAGI. This CDR3 comprises 13 residues. V lost 6 bases to trimming and J lost 5 bases, with 13 bases between them. The chain's CDR3 is CASSSGAMETQYF. The CDR3 DNA reads as TGTGCCAGCAGCAGCGGCGCTATGGAGACCCAGTACTTC.

The chain recombines TRBV18 with TRBJ1-1; D is undetermined. V lost 3 bases and J 0 bases, leaving 14 bases between the germline ends. The germline V gene has CDR1 KGHSH and CDR2 LQKENI. This CDR3 spans 16 amino acids. CDR3 protein: CASSPIRTGMNTEAFF. The CDR3 DNA sequence: TGTGCCAGCTCACCGATTAGGACGGGGATGAACACTGAAGCTTTCTTT.

This chain links TRBV19 with TRBJ1-2; D gene unclear. The CDR3 runs 15 residues. Deletions cut 0 bases from V and 2 bases from J, with 10 bases between. Germline CDR1 reads LNHDA; CDR2 reads SQIVND (reference sequence). For the CDR3, the DNA is TGTGCCAGTAGTATAGATCTACCGGGGAACTATGGCTACACCTTC. Translation: CASSIDLPGNYGYTF.

This chain links TRBV19 with TRBJ1-1; a weak D match, TRBD1 (5 bases). Between the trimmed V and J ends, which lost 4 bases and 3 bases, there was a span of 12 bases. This CDR3 is 14 amino acids long. Germline loops: CDR1 LNHDA, CDR2 SQIVND (reference sequence). CDR3 amino acids: CASSTQGSYTEAFF. The CDR3 region has the DNA TGTGCCAGTAGTACGCAGGGAAGTTACACTGAAGCTTTCTTT.

The gene calls are TRBV4-3 and TRBJ2-2; the match to TRBD2 covers 8 bases. Germline CDR1 LGHNA, CDR2 YSLEER. V was clipped by 0 bases and J by 8 bases; unmatched bases: 23. This CDR3 has 21 residues. DNA of the CDR3: TGCGCCAGCAGCCAAGATCCCCAGGGGTTAGCGGGATCCCCGGTAGATGGGGAGCTGTTTTTT. Its protein product is CASSQDPQGLAGSPVDGELFF.

The chain joins TRBV4-1 to TRBJ2-5, with 9 bases that match TRBD1. CDR3 length: 15 residues. With 1 base clipped from V and 5 bases from J, the junction kept 5 bases outside the gene matches. Germline loops: CDR1 MGHRA, CDR2 YSYEKL. The chain's CDR3 is CASSQGTGVRETQYF. The CDR3 DNA follows: TGCGCCAGCAGCCAAGGGACAGGGGTTCGTGAGACCCAGTACTTC.

This chain joins TRBV7-8 and TRBJ2-7, with 8 bases aligning to TRBD2. Germline CDR1 and CDR2: SGHVS and FQNEAQ. This CDR3 comprises 16 residues. Trimming cost V 5 bases and J 3 bases; bases outside gene matches: 12. DNA for the CDR3: TGTGCCAGCAGCGTTAGCGCCGGGACTAGAGACTACGAGCAGTACTTC. Translation: CASSVSAGTRDYEQYF.

The rearrangement links TRBV3-1 (or the pseudogene TRBV3-2) to TRBJ2-1; 13 bases match TRBD2. V was pared by 3 bases and J by 6 bases, with 11 bases of the junction left unmatched. CDR1 is LGHDT, CDR2 YNNKEL, per germline (reference sequence). CDR3 size: 18 residues. The CDR3 bases are TGTGCCAGCAGCCAGACTAGCGGGGGGCCGGGTGGGCCCAATGAGCAGTTCTTC. Its translation: CASSQTSGGPGGPNEQFF.

The chain is built from TRBV4-2 and TRBJ2-5; 8 nucleotides align to TRBD2. With V trimmed by 3 bases and J by 2 bases, 11 bases remained unmatched. The germline V gene encodes CDR1 LGHNA and CDR2 YNFKEQ. CDR3 length: 17 amino acids. CDR3 region: CASSHDAALAGQETQYF. The DNA of the CDR3 is TGTGCCAGCAGCCATGATGCTGCGTTAGCGGGGCAAGAGACCCAGTACTTC.

The V gene is TRBV6-5, the J gene TRBJ1-6, with TRBD1 identical over 9 bases. V lost 9 bases and J lost 10; bases outside the gene matches: 7. There are 13 residues in the CDR3. The V gene's germline CDR1 is MNHEY and CDR2 SVGAGI. This chain's CDR3 is CASRGQGESPLHF. CDR3 nucleotide sequence: TGTGCCAGTAGGGGACAGGGAGAATCACCCCTCCACTTT.

Comments on this clone: The identical CDR3 is also encoded by other nucleotide sequences in the sample. V and J are TRBV5-1 and TRBJ1-1, with D uncertain. Trimming cost V 0 bases and J 1 base, with 7 bases left between them. The V gene's germline CDR1 is SGHRS and CDR2 YFSETQ. The length of the CDR3 is 14 residues. The CDR3 DNA sequence: TGCGCCAGCAGCTTGGGCGGGCAGAACACTGAAGCTTTCTTT. Its translation: CASSLGGQNTEAFF.

The chain joins TRBV2 to TRBJ1-6; D call uncertain. Germline V CDR1 and CDR2: SNHLY, FYNNEI. Trimming took off 4 bases at V and 7 bases at J, with 8 bases between the two ends. The CDR3 spans 13 residues. As DNA, the CDR3 is TGTGCCAGCAGTGTGAACAGCAATTCACCCCTCCACTTT. This encodes CASSVNSNSPLHF.

The chain recombines TRBV19 with TRBJ2-7; tentatively, D is TRBD2 (6 bases). Trimming removed 8 bases at V and 4 bases at J, with 18 bases between. The CDR3 is 14 amino acids. Germline CDR1 reads LNHDA; CDR2 reads SQIVND (reference sequence). This CDR3 is CASAPGGTEYEQYF. CDR3 sequence (DNA): TGTGCCAGTGCCCCCGGGGGAACCGAGTACGAGCAGTACTTC.

J is TRBJ2-1 and V is TRBV10-3; 7 nucleotides match TRBD2. V dropped 8 bases and J dropped 7; count of bases not matched to a gene: 5. CDR1 is ENHRY, CDR2 SYGVKD, per germline. The CDR3 loop spans 12 amino acids. The CDR3 DNA reads as TGTGCCATCCGGGACTACCTAAATGAGCAGTTCTTC. Amino acid sequence: CAIRDYLNEQFF.

The V and J genes are TRBV6-4 and TRBJ2-1; tentative D call: TRBD2 (6 bases). Per germline, CDR1 MRHNA and CDR2 SNTAGT. The CDR3 has 16 amino acids. Deletions cut 3 bases from V and 1 base from J, with 13 bases between. The CDR3 nucleotides read TGTGCCAGCAGTGAAGAGGGTGGGGGGTCCTACAATGAGCAGTTCTTC. Its translation is CASSEEGGGSYNEQFF.

CDR3 in DNA: TGTGCCAGCAGAGCCGAGGGCAATCAGCCCCAGCATTTT. It is translated as CASRAEGNQPQHF. The gene calls are TRBV12-3 or TRBV12-4 and TRBJ1-5; D gene unclear. The V gene lost 6 bases and the J gene lost 2 bases, with 8 bases spanning the gap. This CDR3 region has 13 residues.

The chain recombines TRBV12-3 or TRBV12-4 with TRBJ2-5, with D tentatively TRBD1 (5 bases). The CDR3 is 12 residues long. V shed 6 bases and J shed 5 bases, with 10 bases lying between them. The CDR3 nucleotides are TGTGCCAGCAGGGACAACCGGGAGACCCAGTACTTC. This encodes CASRDNRETQYF.

The chain joins TRBV3-1 (or the pseudogene TRBV3-2) to TRBJ2-1, with unresolved D. Trimming removed 1 base at V and 3 bases at J, with 10 bases between. CDR3 size: 15 residues. The germline gives CDR1 LGHDT, CDR2 YNNKEL (reference sequence). The DNA of the CDR3 is TGTGCCAGCAGCCAAGTTGGGCCCGGCTACAATGAGCAGTTCTTC. Translation gives CASSQVGPGYNEQFF.

On this clone itself: This sample includes further DNA sequences coding for the same CDR3. This sequence joins TRBV28 and TRBJ1-2, with 8 positions matching TRBD1. This CDR3 region has 14 residues. With 6 bases clipped from V and 8 bases from J, the junction kept 11 bases outside the gene matches. Per the germline V gene, CDR1 is MDHEN and CDR2 is SYDVKM. CDR3 residues: CASRPDRGHGGYTF. The CDR3 DNA reads TGTGCCAGCAGGCCCGACAGGGGTCATGGGGGCTACACCTTC.

In this sample, this clone turned up a few times. The genes are TRBV24-1 and TRBJ1-2, with TRBD1 identical over 7 bases. This CDR3 is 13 amino acids long. V trimming: 12 bases; J trimming: 0 bases; junction bases outside the gene matches: 6. CDR1 and CDR2 (germline): KGHDR, SFDVKD. CDR3: CAAQGTANYGYTF. CDR3 nucleotides: TGTGCCGCTCAGGGGACAGCTAACTATGGCTACACCTTC.

The chain employs TRBV19 and TRBJ1-5, with 7 positions matching TRBD1. V shed 6 bases, J shed 5 bases, and the junction held 4 bases outside the gene matches. Germline V gene data show CDR1 as LNHDA and CDR2 as SQIVND (reference sequence). The CDR3 contains 13 residues. The CDR3 DNA reads as TGTGCCAGTAGAGACAGGGTCCATCAGCCCCAGCATTTT. The encoded protein is CASRDRVHQPQHF. Complete variable domain (other parts from reference TRBV19 and TRBJ1-5): DGGITQSPKYLFRKEGQNVTLSCEQNLNHDAMYWYRQDPGQGLRLIYYSQIVNDFQKGDIAEGYSVSREKKESFPLTVTSAQKNPTAFYLCASRDRVHQPQHFGDGTRLSIL.

The chain employs TRBV5-1 and TRBJ1-6; 8 nucleotides match TRBD1. V shed 1 base and J 5 bases; nucleotides not matched to a gene: 2. Germline values: CDR1 SGHRS, CDR2 YFSETQ. This CDR3 is 15 amino acids long. The CDR3 DNA sequence: TGCGCCAGCAGCTTGCGGACAGGGAATAATTCACCCCTCCACTTT. Translated: CASSLRTGNNSPLHF.

The chain has TRBV10-3 and TRBJ2-1, with 7 bases fitting TRBD2. The CDR3 loop spans 16 amino acids. J lost 0 bases, V lost 2 bases, and 4 bases had no gene match. Germline loops: CDR1 ENHRY, CDR2 SYGVKD. CDR3 protein: CAISEQSGTSYNEQFF. DNA of the CDR3: TGTGCCATCAGTGAGCAGAGCGGGACCTCCTACAATGAGCAGTTCTTC.

The chain joins TRBV7-2 to TRBJ2-1; 11 bases are shared with TRBD2. The CDR3 has 16 residues. Per germline, CDR1 SGHTA and CDR2 FQGNSA. V shed 5 bases, J shed 6 bases, and the junction held 9 bases outside the gene matches. The CDR3 is CASSPRSGRAGNEQFF. CDR3 nucleotide sequence: TGTGCCAGCAGCCCTCGTAGCGGGAGGGCCGGCAATGAGCAGTTCTTC.

Of note for this clone: Other DNA sequences in the same sample also yield this CDR3. The CDR3 is CASSSGTGGYEQYF. The DNA for the CDR3 is TGTGCCAGCAGTTCCGGGACAGGGGGATACGAGCAGTACTTC. This chain links TRBV27 with TRBJ2-7; 11 nucleotides match TRBD1. Trimming cost V 4 bases and J 4 bases; bases outside gene matches: 3. Germline values: CDR1 MNHEY, CDR2 SMNVEV (reference sequence). The CDR3 totals 14 residues.

V and J are TRBV7-9 and TRBJ1-2; maybe TRBD1 (5 bases). V lost 1 base to trimming and J lost 3 bases, with 12 bases between them. Per the germline V gene, CDR1 is SEHNR and CDR2 is FQNEAQ (reference sequence). This CDR3 is built from 15 residues. The CDR3 sequence: CASSLGGPRDYGYTF. For the CDR3, the DNA is TGTGCCAGCAGCTTAGGTGGGCCCAGGGACTATGGCTACACCTTC.

The V gene is TRBV6-2 or TRBV6-3, the J gene TRBJ1-5, with D possibly TRBD1 on 5 matching bases. Looked up from germline, CDR1 is MNHEY and CDR2 is SVGEGT. The V gene lost 5 bases and the J gene lost 0 bases, with 14 bases spanning the gap. This CDR3 has 16 amino acids. CDR3 amino acids: CASSTRQIYSNQPQHF. The CDR3 region has the DNA TGTGCCAGCAGTACCCGACAGATTTATAGCAATCAGCCCCAGCATTTT.

In its sample, this clone was seen once. The chain joins TRBV5-1 to TRBJ1-6; D perhaps matches TRBD1 (5 bases). The V and J ends lost 3 bases and 6 bases respectively, with 28 bases between them. The CDR3 runs to 20 residues. The germline V gene has CDR1 SGHRS and CDR2 YFSETQ. This chain's CDR3 is CASSSSPGTANEGSNSPLHF. The CDR3 DNA follows: TGCGCCAGCAGCTCATCCCCGGGGACTGCTAATGAAGGGTCTAATTCACCCCTCCACTTT.

This clone was counted a single time. V and J are TRBV5-1 and TRBJ2-3; 10 bases are a match to TRBD2. Losses at the gene ends were 4 bases for V and 0 bases for J; bases not matched to a gene: 5. CDR3 size: 16 residues. Germline CDR1 SGHRS, CDR2 YFSETQ. CDR3: CASSPTSGVSTDTQYF. CDR3 nucleotides: TGCGCCAGCAGCCCTACTAGCGGGGTTAGCACAGATACGCAGTATTTT.